The 4 T cell receptor beta chains reported below all come from one sample, sequenced in a study of cytomegalovirus exposure and HLA in healthy donors. Vbeta (60) and Jbeta (13) primers were used in the PCR. This table comes from immunoSEQ multiplex PCR, and its TCRdb copy is limited to in-frame clones, with some not included. The repertoire holds roughly 150,000 clones, with around 80% as singletons. Sequencing was performed on PBMCs. These TCRs come from a boy younger than 10 in good health and CMV-seronegative.

This clone was picked up a small number of times. CDR3 region: CASSLASGIGGVRYEQYF. The DNA for the CDR3 is TGTGCCAGCAGCTTAGCGTCGGGGATAGGGGGCGTGAGGTACGAGCAGTACTTC. The J gene is TRBJ2-7, the V gene TRBV7-8; 7 bases line up with TRBD1. There are 18 residues in the CDR3. The trim removed 0 bases at V and 4 bases at J, leaving 15 bases unmatched. Germline V lookup: CDR1 SGHVS, CDR2 FQNEAQ.

V is TRBV6-5 and J is TRBJ2-1; the D gene is possibly TRBD2 (5 bases). Trimming pared 8 bases from V and 5 bases from J, leaving 13 bases between. Germline CDR1 and CDR2: MNHEY and SVGAGI. The CDR3 is 13 amino acids. CDR3 amino acids: CASSRSGNNEQFF. The DNA for the CDR3 is TGTGCCAGCTCCCGAAGCGGCAACAATGAGCAGTTCTTC.

The chain links TRBV28 to TRBJ2-2; D remains unclear. The V gene's germline CDR1 is MDHEN and CDR2 SYDVKM. The CDR3 runs 14 residues. Trimming took off 3 bases at V and 4 bases at J, with 9 bases between the two ends. CDR3 sequence: CASSLASFTGELFF. The CDR3 nucleotides read TGTGCCAGCAGTTTGGCCTCGTTCACCGGGGAGCTGTTTTTT.

The J gene is TRBJ2-7, the V gene TRBV5-4, with 11 bases matching TRBD2. The length of the CDR3 is 16 residues. Germline V gene lookup returns CDR1 SGHNT and CDR2 YYREEE (reference sequence). The junction had 10 bases not matched to a gene; V was cut back by 4 bases and J by 4 bases. CDR3 in amino acids: CASSESASGRFYEQYF. CDR3 DNA: TGTGCCAGCAGCGAGTCCGCTAGCGGGAGGTTTTACGAGCAGTACTTC.